This T cell receptor beta chain was profiled in a study of Ad26.COV2.S vaccination and SARS-CoV-2 variants. Study as a whole: The vaccine Ad26.COV2.S was put into the muscle once, or twice with 56 days between. General observations from the study: Vaccine and placebo groups showed comparable non-spike TCR breadth. Vaccine recipients showed a spike-specific TCR breadth that was higher than in placebo recipients.

Germline CDR1 reads LNHDA; CDR2 reads SQIVND (reference sequence). The CDR3 is made up of 11 amino acids. Trimming cost V 6 bases and J 10 bases, with 12 bases left between them. About this clone: Its antigen is not known.

Treatment denoted: 15 to 20 received Ad26.COV2.S at low or high dose, single or two shots; several received placebo; per-sample allocation not given. The samples date from day 63 after the first vaccine or placebo injection. The administered vaccine (an Ad26 vector) expressed Wuhan-strain SARS-CoV-2 spike. Measured with immunoSEQ multiplex PCR; TCRdb has only the in-frame clones, and not every one. This sample has around 300,000 clones, with more than 85% found just once. This chain connects TRBV19 to TRBJ1-2; D not resolved. This sample comprised peripheral blood, obtained in a trial of Ad26.COV2.S vaccine versus placebo. The TCR comes from a person between 18 and 65 years old who received the Ad26.COV2.S COVID-19 vaccine or a placebo. CDR3 in DNA: TGTGCCAGTAGCAAGGGCACTGACTACACCTTC. Amino acid sequence: CASSKGTDYTF.